Detailed here is one TCR beta chain. Its antigen is not identified. The repertoire was sequenced with immunoSEQ multiplex PCR; TCRdb's copy has only in-frame clones and lacks some. Of about 32,000 clones in the sample, roughly 78% were seen once. These data come from a study of a mutant IDH1 vaccine in newly diagnosed glioma. At the level of the study: First vaccine doses came 4-6 weeks after radiotherapy alone, or with temozolomide cycles. Patients were pretreated with radiotherapy, temozolomide, or both, mostly both. Study observations and caveats: Vaccine-induced responses were seen in more than 90% of patients, spanning several MHC alleles.

As to time point: week 35, safety follow-up. Doses of 300 ug of mutant IDH1 20-mer peptide were given with topical imiquimod. In weeks 1, 3, 5, 7, 11, 15, 19 and 23, patients were vaccinated. Trimming left V 2 bases short and J 1 base short, with 17 bases between. Germline V gene lookup returns CDR1 SGHTA and CDR2 FQGNSA. The CDR3 length is 17 residues. The V and J genes are TRBV7-2 and TRBJ1-1; tentatively, D is TRBD1 (5 bases). The sample in question was PBMCs, obtained from a glioma patient whose treatment included an IDH1 peptide vaccine. The origin of this receptor is a woman aged 40 to 49 with glioma. The CDR3 sequence is CASSLFPVGGGNTEAFF. CDR3 bases: TGTGCCAGCAGCTTATTCCCGGTGGGGGGAGGGAACACTGAAGCTTTCTTT.